This TCR beta chain was identified during a study of CD8 T cells in ankylosing spondylitis. Study-level points and caveats: The study identified a TCR beta motif of several highly homologous variants that appeared characteristic of ankylosing spondylitis blood. There was reportedly significant enrichment of clones that were disease-linked in matched ankylosing spondylitis synovial fluid.

TCRdb itself ran the 5' RACE reads through MiXCR, one entry per CDR3 protein. The sample lists 100,000 or so distinct CDR3 sequences, around 24% occurring once. Comments on this clonotype: What it recognizes is unknown.

The TCR was taken from a male donor with ankylosing spondylitis. What was sequenced was synovial fluid, either unsorted or a sorted T cell fraction (not recorded which).

The CDR3 loop reads CASSSKDSGNTIYF. The CDR3 DNA is TGTGCCAGCAGTTCCAAAGACTCTGGAAACACCATATATTTT. The rearrangement joins TRBV12-3 or TRBV12-4 to TRBJ1-3; D call uncertain. The CDR3 runs 14 residues. Trimming cost V 4 bases and J 0 bases, with 7 bases left between them.